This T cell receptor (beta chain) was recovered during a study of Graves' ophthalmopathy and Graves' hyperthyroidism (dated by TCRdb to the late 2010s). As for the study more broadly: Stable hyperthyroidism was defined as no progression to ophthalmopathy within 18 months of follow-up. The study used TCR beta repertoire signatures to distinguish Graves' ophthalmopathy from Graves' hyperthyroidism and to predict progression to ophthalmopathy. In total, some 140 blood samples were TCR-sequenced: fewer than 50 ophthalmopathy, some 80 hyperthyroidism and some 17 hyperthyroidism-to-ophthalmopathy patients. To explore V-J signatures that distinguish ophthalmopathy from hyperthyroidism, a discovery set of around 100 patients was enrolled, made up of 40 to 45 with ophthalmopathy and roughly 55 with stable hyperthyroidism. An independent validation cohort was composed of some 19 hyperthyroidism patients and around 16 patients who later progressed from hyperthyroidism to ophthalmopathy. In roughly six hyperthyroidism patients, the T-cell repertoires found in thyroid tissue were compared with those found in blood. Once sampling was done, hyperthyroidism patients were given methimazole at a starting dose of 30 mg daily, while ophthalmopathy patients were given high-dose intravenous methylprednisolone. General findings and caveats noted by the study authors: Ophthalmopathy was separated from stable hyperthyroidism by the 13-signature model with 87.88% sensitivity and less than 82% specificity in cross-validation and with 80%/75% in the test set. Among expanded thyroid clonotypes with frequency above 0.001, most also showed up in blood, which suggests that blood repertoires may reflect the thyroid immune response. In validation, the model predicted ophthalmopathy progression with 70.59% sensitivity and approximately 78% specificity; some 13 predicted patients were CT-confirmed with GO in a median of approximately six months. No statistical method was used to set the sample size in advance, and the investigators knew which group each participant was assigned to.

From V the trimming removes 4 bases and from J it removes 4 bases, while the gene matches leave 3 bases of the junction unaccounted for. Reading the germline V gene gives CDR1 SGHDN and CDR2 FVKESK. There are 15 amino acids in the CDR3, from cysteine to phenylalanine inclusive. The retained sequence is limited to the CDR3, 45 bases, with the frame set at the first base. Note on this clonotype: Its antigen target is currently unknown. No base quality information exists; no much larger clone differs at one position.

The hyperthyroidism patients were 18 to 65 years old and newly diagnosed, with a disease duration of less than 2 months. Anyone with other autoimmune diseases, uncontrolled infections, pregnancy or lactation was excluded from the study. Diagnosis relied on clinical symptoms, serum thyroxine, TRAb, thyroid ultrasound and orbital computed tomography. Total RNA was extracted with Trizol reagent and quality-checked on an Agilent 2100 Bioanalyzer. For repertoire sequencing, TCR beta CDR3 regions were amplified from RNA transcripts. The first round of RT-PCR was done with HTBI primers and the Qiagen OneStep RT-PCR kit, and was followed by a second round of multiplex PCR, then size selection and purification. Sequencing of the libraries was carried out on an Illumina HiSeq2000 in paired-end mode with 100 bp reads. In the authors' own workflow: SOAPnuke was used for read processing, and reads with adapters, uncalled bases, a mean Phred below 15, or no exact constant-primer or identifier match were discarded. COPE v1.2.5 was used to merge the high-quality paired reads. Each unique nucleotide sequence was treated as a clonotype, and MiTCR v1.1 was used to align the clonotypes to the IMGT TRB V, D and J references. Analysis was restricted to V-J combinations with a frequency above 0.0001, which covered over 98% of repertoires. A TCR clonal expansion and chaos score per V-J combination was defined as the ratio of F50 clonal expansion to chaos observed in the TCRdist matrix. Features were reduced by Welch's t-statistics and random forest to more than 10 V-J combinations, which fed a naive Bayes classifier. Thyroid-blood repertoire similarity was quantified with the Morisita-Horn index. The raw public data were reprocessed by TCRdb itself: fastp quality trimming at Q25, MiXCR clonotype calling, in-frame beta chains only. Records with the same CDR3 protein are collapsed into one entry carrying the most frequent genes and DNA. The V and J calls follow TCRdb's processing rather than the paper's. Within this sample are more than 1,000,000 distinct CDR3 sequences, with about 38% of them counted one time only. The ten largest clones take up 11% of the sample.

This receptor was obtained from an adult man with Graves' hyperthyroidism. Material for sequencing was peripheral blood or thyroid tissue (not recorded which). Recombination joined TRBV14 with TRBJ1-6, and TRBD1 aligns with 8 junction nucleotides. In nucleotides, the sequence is TGTGCCAGCAGCCCAGGGGGCGGGTATAATTCACCCCTCCACTTT. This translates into CASSPGGGYNSPLHF.